The T cell receptor beta chain under discussion was sequenced for a study of T cells in Graves' hyperthyroidism and ophthalmopathy (dated by TCRdb to about 2019). Some background on the complete study: Peripheral blood was collected at initial diagnosis, before any treatment. To identify TCR V-J signatures that set the groups apart, the researchers used a discovery cohort of more than 95 patients, made up of about 44 with Graves' ophthalmopathy and some 58 with stable Graves' hyperthyroidism. Prospective prediction of ophthalmopathy was tested in an independent validation cohort of under 20 hyperthyroidism patients and 15 to 17 patients who later progressed to ophthalmopathy. The 90 to 100 discovery patients were randomly divided into training and test sets at a 7:3 ratio. Thyroid tissue and blood T-cell repertoires from several Graves' hyperthyroidism patients were also compared in the study. After blood sampling, hyperthyroidism patients were treated with methimazole at a starting dose of 30 mg daily, and ophthalmopathy patients were treated with high-dose intravenous methylprednisolone. The paper describes TCR Vbeta CDR3 sequencing of 130 to 150 peripheral blood samples, made up of some 40 ophthalmopathy patients, roughly 72 hyperthyroidism patients and about 17 progressor patients. Points the paper makes about the study in general: Most expanded thyroid clonotypes (frequency above 0.001) were also detected in blood, suggesting blood repertoires may reflect thyroid immune responses. In validation, the model predicted progression to ophthalmopathy a median of around 6.5 months before onset, with about 64% sensitivity and just under 75% specificity. No statistical method was used to fix the sample size in advance, and group allocation was not hidden from the investigators. In cross-validation, a model built on a 13 V-J signature told ophthalmopathy apart from stable hyperthyroidism with under 90% sensitivity and roughly 81% specificity, and in testing the same model reached 80%/75%.

Ophthalmopathy patients had moderately to severely active disease, with a Clinical Activity Score of 3 or more, a NOSPECS grade of 4 or more, and a disease duration of less than 3 months. Patients with uncontrolled infections, other autoimmune diseases, pregnancy or lactation were excluded. Clinical symptoms, serum thyroxine and TRAb, thyroid ultrasound, and orbital computed tomography formed the basis for the diagnoses. PBMCs were isolated from approximately 10 ml of fresh peripheral blood by Ficoll-Paque density gradient centrifugation. Total RNA was extracted with Trizol reagent, and quality was checked on an Agilent 2100 Bioanalyzer. In the case of this clonotype: The clone's antigen remains unknown. It has no much larger one-base neighbor in the sample; base qualities were not kept.

TCR beta CDR3 regions were amplified from RNA transcripts. The first round of RT-PCR for the TCR CDR3 was performed with the HTBI primer set and the Qiagen OneStep RT-PCR kit. A second multiplex PCR round built the libraries, followed by size selection and purification. Sequencing of the libraries was done on an Illumina HiSeq2000 using paired-end 100 bp reads. The authors' analysis ran thus. SOAPnuke was used to process the raw data, throwing out any read that contained adapters or uncalled bases, had a mean Phred below 15, or lacked an exact constant-primer or identifier match. High-quality paired reads were merged using COPE v1.2.5, and each unique nucleotide sequence was defined as a clonotype. MiTCR v1.1 was used to align clonotypes to the IMGT TRBV, TRBD and TRBJ reference segments. Only V-J combinations with frequency above 0.0001, covering about 99% of repertoires, were analysed. The TCS score was defined as F50 (clonal expansion) divided by E x V (chaos), with BLOSUM62-based TCRdist calculated between CDR3 peptides within each V-J. Welch's t-statistics and random forest reduced roughly 500 V-J features to some 14, which were used in a naive Bayes classifier (R e1071). The public reads were run again by TCRdb, first through fastp at Q25 and then through MiXCR, and only productive beta chains were kept. All rows with the same CDR3 protein become a single entry with the most common DNA and genes. These V and J calls rely on TCRdb rather than the paper's analysis. The table for this sample lists roughly 280,000 distinct CDR3 sequences; 20% to 25% of them were counted only once. The top ten hold around 65% of the sample.

Reading from cysteine to phenylalanine, the CDR3 counts 13 amino acids. Here the CDR3 DNA is all that survives: 39 bases in frame from base 1. A distance of 10 bases separates the germline ends of V and J, which lose 3 bases and 5 bases respectively. Based on the germline V gene (reference sequence), the CDR1 and CDR2 sequences are LNHNV and YYDKDF. What was sequenced was blood. The source is a young man with Graves' ophthalmopathy. The rearrangement joined TRBV15 to TRBJ2-5; the D gene is perhaps TRBD1 or TRBD2, each of them matching over 6 bases. The CDR3 protein: CATSSGGGETQYF. The bases are TGTGCCACCAGCAGCGGAGGGGGGGAGACCCAGTACTTC.